This TCR beta chain was documented in a study of CD8+ T cells in alopecia areata (dated by TCRdb to 2017 to 2018). Regarding the research as a whole: Treated patients were enrolled in an open-label pilot trial of oral tofacitinib at 5 to 10 mg twice daily for moderate-to-severe alopecia areata. Tofacitinib was administered for 6 to 18 months, and 6 months of follow-up off drug were then conducted to assess delayed response and recurrence. For the treated patients, the SALT score, which quantifies what percentage of scalp surface area is affected, served as the measure of disease severity. The study used high-throughput TCRbeta sequencing to examine T cell clonal expansion in alopecia areata, in both the C3H/HeJ mouse model and human patients. On the human side, TCRbeta sequencing was run on scalp tissue and on sorted CD4+ and CD8+ peripheral blood T cells from healthy controls and from alopecia areata patients with either patchy or totalis/universalis disease. Biopsies were taken from tofacitinib-treated patients at baseline and again at 4 and 24 weeks into treatment, and several of those patients also had a later scalp biopsy. Scalp clonality was compared among normal scalp (n=4), patchy alopecia areata scalp (n=8), and alopecia totalis/universalis scalp (n=8). RNA was obtained with the PAXgene miRNA kit for fixed scalp, the miRNeasy kit for PBMCs, and the RNeasy kit for mouse skin. TCRbeta CDR3 regions were amplified by immunoSEQ multiplex PCR with 35 Vbeta forward and 13 Jbeta reverse primers. Overall study outcomes, separate from this receptor: Higher clonality and more expanded CD8+ clones were observed in lesional scalp than in normal scalp, particularly in alopecia totalis/universalis, a finding suggestive of antigenic drive. Many expanded lesional clones persisted in scalp and blood during tofacitinib treatment, which may partly explain relapse after stopping treatment. Resident alphabeta T cells in normal human skin are also sequenced, complicating scalp TCR repertoire analysis, unlike mouse skin dominated by gammadelta T cells. Compared with mice, TCR sequences shared between patients were less clear, possibly partly because of HLA diversity across the patient population. Because the treated cohort was small and had only one nonresponder, larger studies are needed to examine links between baseline CD8+ expansion and response. With tofacitinib, both scalp clonality and the number of expanded CD8+ clones among the top 100 scalp clones went down significantly.

The library was made by the immunoSEQ multiplex PCR assay. For TCR sequencing, RNA was extracted from every sample and reverse transcribed into cDNA to serve as template. First-strand cDNA was synthesized with SuperScript III using a 2:1 mix of oligo-dT and random hexamers. A synthetic immune receptor repertoire was used to assess amplification bias, and residual bias was removed computationally. As for the original processing: After raw reads were preprocessed to remove errors, the CDR3 was defined following IMGT conventions as running from the conserved cysteine to phenylalanine. Clonality was computed by normalizing Shannon entropy by log2 of the number of productive unique TCRs and subtracting the result from 1. Whether scalp clones were CD4 or CD8 was inferred by matching scalp TCRbeta sequences against CD4 and CD8 repertoires sorted from blood. Drawn from immuneACCESS, this table holds only the in-frame rearrangements with V and J called that TCRdb kept. Clones are partly lost; checked studies trace under half to an unresolved V gene and leave the rest unexplained. That table furnishes V, J and clone size, whereas the DNA furnished D and trimming. This sample is represented by 250,000 to 300,000 clones; nearly 60% of them were singletons. Jointly, the top ten make up under 2% of the sample.

The CDR3 holds 14 amino acids from the cysteine to the phenylalanine. Only the CDR3 portion is preserved as DNA: 42 bases, with reading frame beginning at the first base. V and J lose 3 bases and 2 bases, and a span of 10 bases separates them. From a lookup of the germline V gene, CDR1 and CDR2 are KGHSH and LQKENI. The time point label of this sample denotes: 20 to 30 weeks on oral tofacitinib. Explained via the paper, the treatment or condition label denotes: oral pan-JAK inhibitor, 5-10 mg twice daily. Peripheral blood and lesional scalp punch biopsies were obtained from patients with alopecia areata. PBMCs were isolated by density centrifugation and stained for CD3, CD4 and CD8, and CD4+ and CD8+ T cells were sorted on a FACSAria. Concerning this clone itself: This receptor's antigen is unknown. The sample holds no much larger clone one base away, and base qualities are not on file. The same CDR3 can be traced to other DNA sequences in this sample.

The chain was built from TRBV18 and TRBJ1-1, and TRBD1 may be the D gene, going by 6 matching bases. The sample consisted of CD4+ T cells sorted from blood, taken at week 24, from a patient treated with tofacitinib. The source of this sequence is a human donor with alopecia areata. The DNA sequence reads TGTGCCAGCTCACCCGGACAGACAAACACTGAAGCTTTCTTT. Its protein reads: CASSPGQTNTEAFF. Supplemented by the reference TRBV18 and TRBJ1-1 proteins around the CDR3, the complete variable domain is NAGVMQNPRHLVRRRGQEARLRCSPMKGHSHVYWYRQLPEEGLKFMVYLQKENIIDESGMPKERFSAEFPKEGPSILRIQQVVRGDSAAYFCASSPGQTNTEAFFGQGTRLTVV.